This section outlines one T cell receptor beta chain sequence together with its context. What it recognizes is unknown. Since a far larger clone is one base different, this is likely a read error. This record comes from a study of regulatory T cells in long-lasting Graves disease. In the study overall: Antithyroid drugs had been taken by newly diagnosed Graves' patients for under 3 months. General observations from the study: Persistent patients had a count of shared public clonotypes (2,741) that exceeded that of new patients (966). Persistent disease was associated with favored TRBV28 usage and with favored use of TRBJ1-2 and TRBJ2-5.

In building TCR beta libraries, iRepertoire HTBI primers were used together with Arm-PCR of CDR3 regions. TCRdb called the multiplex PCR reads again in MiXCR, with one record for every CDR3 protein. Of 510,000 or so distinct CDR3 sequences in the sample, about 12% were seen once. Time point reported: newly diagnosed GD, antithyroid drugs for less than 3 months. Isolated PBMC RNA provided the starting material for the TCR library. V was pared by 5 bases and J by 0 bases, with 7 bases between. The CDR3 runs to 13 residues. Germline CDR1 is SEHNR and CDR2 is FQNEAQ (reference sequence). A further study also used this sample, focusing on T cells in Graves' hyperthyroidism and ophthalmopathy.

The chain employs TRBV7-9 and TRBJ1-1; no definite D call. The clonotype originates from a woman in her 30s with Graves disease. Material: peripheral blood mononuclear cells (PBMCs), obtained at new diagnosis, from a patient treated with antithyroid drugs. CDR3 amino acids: CASSKEMNTEAFF. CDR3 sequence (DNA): TGTGCCAGCAGCAAAGAGATGAACACTGAAGCTTTCTTT.